This TCR beta chain was sequenced for a study of radiotherapy plus CTLA-4 blockade in lung cancer. Points from the study as a whole: Reported findings show early blood T cell clone dynamics, with interferon-beta, best predicted response. After radiotherapy and ipilimumab, tumor-derived clones expanded in peripheral blood.

People whose metastatic non-small-cell lung cancer was chemo-refractory got focal radiation along with CTLA-4 blockade by ipilimumab. A note on this clone: Its antigen is as yet unknown.

Germline V gene sequence: CDR1 MNHEY, CDR2 SMNVEV (reference sequence). This CDR3 is built from 14 residues. V gave up 5 bases and J gave up 4 bases, with 15 bases separating them. The repertoire was sequenced with immunoSEQ multiplex PCR; TCRdb's copy has only in-frame clones and lacks some. This sample yields tens of thousands of clones, of which 75% to 90% are seen a single time; around 0.76% belongs to the top ten. The receptor was derived from a human donor with non-small cell lung cancer who had stable disease on radiotherapy plus ipilimumab. The sample consisted of peripheral blood, taken from a patient treated with radiotherapy plus ipilimumab. This sequence joins TRBV27 and TRBJ2-7; the D call may be TRBD1 or TRBD2 (5 bases each). CDR3 amino acids: CASSLAGSGYEQYF. In DNA, the CDR3 is TGTGCCAGCAGTCTCGCAGGGAGTGGTTACGAGCAGTACTTC.